This T cell receptor beta chain was identified during a study of blood T cell repertoires in COVID-19. About the study: Specimens from acute and convalescent COVID-19 originated in the United States, Italy and Spain. The analysed material was cDNA or gDNA that came from T cells, B-cell-depleted T cells, or PBMCs.

In the original analysis: Amplified reference gene primers provided the basis for estimating nucleated cell counts. Repertoires were generated with immunoSEQ multiplex PCR, while TCRdb's copy carries only in-frame clones and drops some. V, J and clone size derive from that table, while D and trimming were established from the DNA sequence. The table lists about 240,000 clones, about 83% of them singletons. This sequence originates from a man aged 25-45 years who had recovered from COVID-19. The sample comprised peripheral blood.

The CDR3 reads CASSLFGGGDGLAFF. The DNA for the CDR3 is TGTGCCAGCAGCCTCTTTGGCGGAGGGGACGGCTTGGCTTTCTTT. The chain links TRBV5-4 to TRBJ1-1; maybe TRBD1 (5 bases). Per germline, CDR1 SGHNT and CDR2 YYREEE (reference sequence). V was clipped by 4 bases and J by 11 bases, with 24 bases between them. The CDR3 sequence is 15 residues long.